Each of the 26 T cell receptor beta chains below was sequenced from the same sample in a study of T cell repertoires in cytomegalovirus infection. These receptors' antigens are unknown. TCRdb analysed the reads with MiXCR anew, one entry per CDR3 protein. Among some 310,000 distinct CDR3 sequences listed, roughly 25% were seen once. Sequenced here: cultured PBMCs, sampled from culture after CMV antigen stimulation. The receptors come from a human donor in good health (CMV status not recorded). Some clones in this sample may be carry-over from other donors' samples.

This sequence joins TRBV27 and TRBJ2-7; D is tentatively TRBD1 or TRBD2 (5 bases each). Per the germline V gene, CDR1 is MNHEY and CDR2 is SMNVEV (reference sequence). The CDR3 contains 15 residues. Trimming shortened V by 3 bases and J by 0 bases, and 12 bases separated the two germline ends. In DNA form, the CDR3 reads TGTGCCAGCAGTTTTATCGGGGCCCCCTCCTACGAGCAGTACTTC. Translated, it gives CASSFIGAPSYEQYF.

This clonotype came up many times. V usage is TRBV4-2 and J usage is TRBJ2-4, with 7 bases matching TRBD2. The CDR3 has 15 residues. CDR1 is LGHNA, CDR2 YNFKEQ, per germline. Germline trimming cut 3 bases from V and 6 bases from J; bases unmatched to any gene: 8. CDR3: CASSQTRGVGNIQYF. Here the CDR3 DNA reads TGTGCCAGCAGCCAGACCCGGGGGGTTGGAAACATTCAGTACTTC.

With respect to this clonotype: This sequence may be a read error, since a much larger clone differs from it by one base. The V gene is TRBV9, the J gene TRBJ2-5; no clear D gene. This CDR3 has 13 residues. Between the trimmed V and J ends, which lost 1 base and 0 bases, there was a span of 4 bases. Germline V gene data show CDR1 as SGDLS and CDR2 as YYNGEE. The CDR3 region has the DNA TGTGCCAGCAGCGTAACGTACCAAGAGACCCAGTACTTC. Its protein product is CASSVTYQETQYF. Complete variable domain (other parts from reference TRBV9 and TRBJ2-5): DSGVTQTPKHLITATGQRVTLRCSPRSGDLSVYWYQQSLDQGLQFLIQYYNGEERAKGNILERFSAQQFPDLHSELNLSSLELGDSALYFCASSVTYQETQYFGPGTRLLVL.

This clonotype was found a few times. The rearrangement joins TRBV30 to TRBJ1-1, with D hard to call. V dropped 3 bases and J dropped 0 bases, with 14 bases sitting between them. The germline V gene encodes CDR1 GTSNPN and CDR2 SVGIG (reference sequence). There are 15 residues in the CDR3. As DNA, the CDR3 is TGTGCCTGGAGCAATCCAGGCCAGATGAACACTGAAGCTTTCTTT. Protein: CAWSNPGQMNTEAFF.

This clonotype was detected a few times. This rearrangement joins TRBV19 to TRBJ2-1; D is ambiguous. Between the trimmed V and J ends, which lost 1 base and 2 bases, there was a span of 9 bases. The CDR3 is 15 residues long. The germline V gene encodes CDR1 LNHDA and CDR2 SQIVND (reference sequence). CDR3 sequence (DNA): TGTGCCAGTAGTATAGCGGCTGGGACCTACAATGAGCAGTTCTTC. Encoded protein: CASSIAAGTYNEQFF.

V and J are TRBV4-1 and TRBJ1-2; 7 bases line up with TRBD1. The CDR3 consists of 15 residues. Germline CDR1 is MGHRA and CDR2 is YSYEKL. Trimming cost V 4 bases and J 2 bases; bases outside gene matches: 7. The CDR3 sequence: CASSLQGQENYGYTF. In nucleotides, the CDR3 is TGCGCCAGCAGCCTTCAAGGACAGGAAAACTATGGCTACACCTTC.

The V gene is TRBV19, the J gene TRBJ1-1; possibly TRBD1 for D (5 bases). There are 14 residues in the CDR3. The V and J ends lost 3 bases and 4 bases respectively, with 12 bases between them. Looked up from germline, CDR1 is LNHDA and CDR2 is SQIVND (reference sequence). CDR3 protein: CASSIGTRVTEAFF. CDR3 nucleotides: TGTGCCAGTAGTATTGGGACGCGAGTCACTGAAGCTTTCTTT.

The table lists this clonotype with a few counts. The rearrangement links TRBV20-1 to TRBJ2-1; 10 positions match TRBD2. The CDR3 spans 13 residues. The V segment lost 5 bases and the J segment 7 bases; nucleotides outside the gene matches: 5. Germline-derived CDR1 and CDR2 are DFQATT and SNEGSKA (reference sequence). The CDR3 DNA reads TGCAGTGCTTGCGGACTAGCGGTAAATGAGCAGTTCTTC. This encodes CSACGLAVNEQFF.

This clonotype was picked up many times. The V gene is TRBV12-3 or TRBV12-4, the J gene TRBJ2-3; D gene ambiguous. With 6 bases removed from V and 2 bases from J, the gap between germline ends came to 12 bases. This CDR3 is 14 amino acids long. In nucleotides, the CDR3 is TGTGCCAGCAGACATACCCTGACCACAGATACGCAGTATTTT. Amino acids: CASRHTLTTDTQYF.

The gene calls are TRBV9 and TRBJ2-7; 10 bases agree with TRBD2. V dropped 1 base and J dropped 4; count of bases not matched to a gene: 5. There are 15 residues in the CDR3. CDR1 and CDR2 from the germline V gene are SGDLS and YYNGEE. The CDR3 spells CASSVRAGGPYEQYF. For the CDR3, the DNA is TGTGCCAGCAGCGTACGAGCGGGAGGGCCATACGAGCAGTACTTC.

The chain is built from TRBV7-2 and TRBJ2-3; D not resolved. This CDR3 contains 13 residues. V was shortened by 5 bases and J by 5 bases, with 11 bases between the two germline ends. The germline CDR1 and CDR2 sequences are SGHTA and FQGNSA. The CDR3 here is CASSLDREDTQYF. DNA for the CDR3: TGTGCCAGCAGCCTTGACCGCGAAGATACGCAGTATTTT.

The chain is built from TRBV5-6 and TRBJ1-1; D unclear. Trimming left V 7 bases short and J 4 bases short, with 23 bases between. CDR1 and CDR2 from the germline V gene are SGHDT and YYEEEE. The CDR3 is 16 amino acids. This CDR3 is CASREVGMVEGTEAFF. The CDR3 region has the DNA TGTGCCAGCCGCGAGGTCGGGATGGTCGAGGGCACTGAAGCTTTCTTT.

In this sample, this clonotype turned up a few times. V and J are TRBV4-2 and TRBJ2-7; a possible D gene is TRBD1 (5 bases). V was cut by 0 bases and J by 2 bases, with 11 bases left in between. The CDR3 is 15 residues long. Germline CDR1 reads LGHNA; CDR2 reads YNFKEQ. Here the CDR3 DNA reads TGTGCCAGCAGCCAAGAAGAAGGGGTTCCCTACGAGCAGTACTTC. Translating it yields CASSQEEGVPYEQYF.

This clonotype has a single count. The V and J genes are TRBV5-1 and TRBJ1-1; TRBD1 agrees at 8 bases. Germline CDR1 and CDR2: SGHRS and YFSETQ. The CDR3 length is 15 residues. Unmatched junction bases numbered 6, after V lost 5 bases and J lost 0 bases. CDR3 residues: CASRYYRGMNTEAFF. CDR3 in DNA: TGCGCCAGCAGATACTACAGGGGGATGAACACTGAAGCTTTCTTT. Variable domain in full (rest from reference TRBV5-1 and TRBJ1-1): KAGVTQTPRYLIKTRGQQVTLSCSPISGHRSVSWYQQTPGQGLQFLFEYFSETQRNKGNFPGRFSGRQFSNSRSEMNVSTLELGDSALYLCASRYYRGMNTEAFFGQGTRLTVV.

This clonotype has just a few counts. The V gene is TRBV27, the J gene TRBJ1-2; a possible D gene is TRBD1 (6 bases). V lost 3 bases to trimming and J lost 0 bases, with 11 bases between them. The V gene's germline CDR1 is MNHEY and CDR2 SMNVEV (reference sequence). CDR3 length equals 15 residues. The CDR3 DNA follows: TGTGCCAGCAGTTTTGGGACAAATTCTAACTATGGCTACACCTTC. This codes for CASSFGTNSNYGYTF.

The CDR3 protein is CASSPRSSSYNEQFF. DNA of the CDR3: TGTGCCAGCAGCCCCCGTAGCAGCTCCTACAATGAGCAGTTCTTC. The J gene is TRBJ2-1, the V gene TRBV7-3; no firm D call. With 5 bases removed from V and 0 bases from J, the gap between germline ends came to 11 bases. CDR1 is SGHTA, CDR2 FQGTGA, per germline. The CDR3 is 15 amino acids.

V usage is TRBV3-1 and J usage is TRBJ2-3; D possibly uses TRBD1 or TRBD2 (5 bases each). Germline V gene sequence: CDR1 LGHDT, CDR2 YNNKEL (reference sequence). The CDR3 has 15 amino acids. Trimming took off 3 bases at V and 2 bases at J, with 12 bases between the two ends. CDR3 bases: TGTGCCAGCAGCCAGAGGTGGGACCCCACAGATACGCAGTATTTT. It encodes CASSQRWDPTDTQYF.

This clonotype has a handful of counts. The chain carries TRBV28 and TRBJ1-1; the D is unclear. Trimming removed 5 bases at V and 1 base at J, with 8 bases between. Germline CDR1 MDHEN, CDR2 SYDVKM. The CDR3 sequence is 13 residues long. CDR3 sequence reads: CASSPRQNTEAFF. The CDR3 DNA is TGTGCCAGCAGTCCCCGGCAGAACACTGAAGCTTTCTTT.

A few counts support this clonotype. CDR3 sequence: CASSFPYESYGYTF. The CDR3 region has the DNA TGTGCCAGCAGCTTCCCGTACGAGAGCTATGGCTACACCTTC. This chain joins TRBV7-8 and TRBJ1-2; no reliable D call. With 3 bases removed from V and 4 bases from J, the gap between germline ends came to 12 bases. The CDR3 runs 14 residues. Germline CDR1 SGHVS, CDR2 FQNEAQ.

This clonotype was counted ten times or more. In nucleotides, the CDR3 is TGTGCCAGCAGCTCCCATGGACTAGCGATCGCAGATACGCAGTATTTT. It codes for CASSSHGLAIADTQYF. The rearrangement uses TRBV7-2 and TRBJ2-3; the match to TRBD2 covers 9 bases. J lost 4 bases, V lost 4 bases, and 9 bases had no gene match. CDR1 and CDR2 (germline): SGHTA, FQGNSA. The CDR3 consists of 16 residues. The full variable domain, completed using reference TRBV7-2 and TRBJ2-3, is GAGVSQSPSNKVTEKGKDVELRCDPISGHTALYWYRQSLGQGLEFLIYFQGNSAPDKSGLPSDRFSAERTGGSVSTLTIQRTQQEDSAVYLCASSSHGLAIADTQYFGPGTRLTVL.

This clonotype was seen only a few times. The chain has TRBV11-3 and TRBJ2-1; 8 nucleotides line up with TRBD2. The J segment lost 0 bases and the V segment lost 5 bases, leaving 12 bases of the junction unmatched. The germline V gene has CDR1 SGHNT and CDR2 YENEEA. This CDR3 is built from 18 residues. The CDR3 protein is CASSPRGAYRGSYNEQFF. The CDR3, as DNA: TGTGCCAGCAGCCCGCGGGGGGCATATAGGGGCTCCTACAATGAGCAGTTCTTC.

This clonotype was found a few times. This chain joins TRBV7-9 and TRBJ2-5; the D is unclear. V was pared by 5 bases and J by 3 bases, with 16 bases between. The CDR3 has 15 residues. In germline, CDR1 is SEHNR, CDR2 FQNEAQ (reference sequence). The CDR3 region is CASSRTRFVEETQYF. The DNA for the CDR3 is TGTGCCAGCAGCAGGACCAGGTTCGTTGAAGAGACCCAGTACTTC. Complete variable domain (other parts from reference TRBV7-9 and TRBJ2-5): DTGVSQNPRHKITKRGQNVTFRCDPISEHNRLYWYRQTLGQGPEFLTYFQNEAQLEKSRLLSDRFSAERPKGSFSTLEIQRTEQGDSAMYLCASSRTRFVEETQYFGPGTRLLVL.

This chain joins TRBV10-3 and TRBJ2-7; perhaps TRBD2 as D (6 bases). Per germline, CDR1 ENHRY and CDR2 SYGVKD. The V end was cut by 2 bases, the J end by 6 bases, with 11 bases between. The CDR3 extends over 13 amino acids. The CDR3 sequence: CAISELATVEQYV. The DNA of the CDR3 is TGTGCCATCAGTGAGCTAGCGACAGTCGAGCAGTACGTC.

This clonotype came up a few times. The chain employs TRBV28 and TRBJ2-4; 10 bases are shared with TRBD1. This CDR3 is built from 18 residues. V was clipped by 6 bases and J by 0 bases; unmatched bases: 11. The germline V gene has CDR1 MDHEN and CDR2 SYDVKM. The CDR3 DNA reads TGTGCCAGCAGGCCCCGACCGGGACAGGGGATAGCCAAAAACATTCAGTACTTC. Translating it yields CASRPRPGQGIAKNIQYF.

The chain combines TRBV6-2 or TRBV6-3 with TRBJ1-5, with a weak D call TRBD1 (6 bases). The CDR3 is 13 residues long. Germline CDR1 and CDR2: MNHEY and SVGEGT. V lost 7 bases and J lost 2, with 9 bases in between. In DNA, the CDR3 is TGTGCCAGCAACTACAGGGGCAATCAGCCCCAGCATTTT. This gives the protein CASNYRGNQPQHF.

This clonotype appeared a few times. The CDR3 here is CASKGTSGSSTDTQYF. The CDR3 region has the DNA TGTGCCAGCAAAGGGACTAGCGGTTCTAGCACAGATACGCAGTATTTT. This chain connects TRBV6-1 to TRBJ2-3; 11 bases agree with TRBD2. In germline, CDR1 is MNHNS, CDR2 SASEGT. The CDR3 contains 16 residues. The trim removed 7 bases at V and 0 bases at J, leaving 6 bases unmatched.